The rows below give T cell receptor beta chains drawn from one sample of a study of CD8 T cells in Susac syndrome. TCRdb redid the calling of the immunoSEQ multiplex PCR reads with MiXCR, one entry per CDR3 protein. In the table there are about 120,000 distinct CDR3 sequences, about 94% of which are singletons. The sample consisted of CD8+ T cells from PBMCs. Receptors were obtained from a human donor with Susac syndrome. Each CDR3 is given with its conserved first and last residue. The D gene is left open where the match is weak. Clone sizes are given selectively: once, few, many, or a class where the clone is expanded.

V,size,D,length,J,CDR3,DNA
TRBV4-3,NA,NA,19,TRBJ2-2,CASSQDWLVVTGRTGELFF,TGCGCCAGCAGCCAAGATTGGTTGGTAGTTACAGGCAGAACCGGGGAGCTGTTTTTT
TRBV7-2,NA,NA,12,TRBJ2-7,CASSLSPNEQYF,TGTGCCAGCAGCTTATCGCCGAACGAGCAGTACTTC
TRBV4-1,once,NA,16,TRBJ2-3,CASSHRIGGPTDTQYF,TGCGCCAGCAGCCATCGAATTGGGGGGCCCACAGATACGCAGTATTTT
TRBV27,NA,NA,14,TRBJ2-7,CASSFLGGSYEQYF,TGTGCCAGCAGTTTTTTGGGCGGGTCCTACGAGCAGTACTTC
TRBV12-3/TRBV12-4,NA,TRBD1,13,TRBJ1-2,CASSTGTEDGYTF,TGTGCCAGCAGTACCGGGACAGAGGATGGCTACACCTTC
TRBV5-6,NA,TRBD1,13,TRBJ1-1,CASRTGLSPEAFF,TGTGCCAGCAGGACAGGGTTGTCGCCTGAAGCTTTCTTT
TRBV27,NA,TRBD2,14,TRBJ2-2,CASSLAGDTGELFF,TGTGCCAGCAGTCTAGCGGGAGACACCGGGGAGCTGTTTTTT
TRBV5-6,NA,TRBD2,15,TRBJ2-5,CASSLVGGGEETQYF,TGTGCCAGCAGCTTGGTGGGCGGGGGGGAAGAGACCCAGTACTTC
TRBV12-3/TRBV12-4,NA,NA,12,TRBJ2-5,CASSLGRWTQYF,TGTGCCAGCAGTTTAGGGAGGTGGACCCAGTACTTC
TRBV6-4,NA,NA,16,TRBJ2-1,CASSVEGGTGNNEQFF,TGTGCCAGCAGTGTGGAGGGGGGTACGGGGAACAATGAGCAGTTCTTC
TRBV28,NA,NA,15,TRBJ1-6,CASSFGRVENSPLHF,TGTGCCAGCAGTTTTGGACGGGTGGAGAATTCACCCCTCCACTTT
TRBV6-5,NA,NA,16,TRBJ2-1,CASSYSAIAARREQFF,TGTGCCAGCAGTTACTCGGCTATAGCGGCCCGGCGGGAGCAGTTCTTC
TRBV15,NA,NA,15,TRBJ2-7,CATSSWTETGYEQYF,TGTGCCACCAGCAGTTGGACAGAAACGGGCTACGAGCAGTACTTC
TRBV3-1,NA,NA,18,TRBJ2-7,CASSLWGSMGDGSYEQYF,TGTGCCAGCAGCCTCTGGGGATCAATGGGGGACGGCTCCTACGAGCAGTACTTC
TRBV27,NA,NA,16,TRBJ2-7,CASSLTRDSSSYEQYF,TGTGCCAGCAGTCTTACGCGGGACTCAAGCTCCTACGAGCAGTACTTC
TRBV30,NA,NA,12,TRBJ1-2,CAWSVSSWGYTF,TGTGCCTGGAGTGTATCCTCGTGGGGCTACACCTTC
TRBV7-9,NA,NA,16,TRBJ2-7,CASSLPGATSSYEQYF,TGTGCCAGCAGCTTACCTGGGGCCACCAGCTCCTACGAGCAGTACTTC
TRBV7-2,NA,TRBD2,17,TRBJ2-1,CASSFPALAGVDDEQFF,TGTGCCAGCAGCTTCCCAGCACTAGCGGGAGTTGATGATGAGCAGTTCTTC
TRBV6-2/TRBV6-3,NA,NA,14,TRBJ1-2,CASRPIQGNDGYTF,TGTGCCAGCAGACCAATACAGGGTAATGATGGCTACACCTTC
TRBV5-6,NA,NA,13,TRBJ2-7,CASSLAPDYEQYF,TGTGCCAGCAGCTTGGCGCCGGACTACGAGCAGTACTTC
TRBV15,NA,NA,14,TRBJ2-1,CATSRVTQYNEQFF,TGTGCCACCAGCAGAGTGACCCAATACAATGAGCAGTTCTTC
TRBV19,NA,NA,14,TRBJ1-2,CASSIMGTDYGYTF,TGTGCCAGTAGTATAATGGGGACGGACTATGGCTACACCTTC
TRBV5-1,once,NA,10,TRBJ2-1,CASSGNEQFF,TGCGCCAGCAGCGGAAATGAGCAGTTCTTC
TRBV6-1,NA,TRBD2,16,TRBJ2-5,CASGKVAGAIQETQYF,TGTGCCAGCGGGAAAGTAGCGGGAGCGATCCAAGAGACCCAGTACTTC
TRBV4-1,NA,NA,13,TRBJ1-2,CASSPKGAYGYTF,TGCGCCAGCAGCCCTAAAGGGGCCTATGGCTACACCTTC
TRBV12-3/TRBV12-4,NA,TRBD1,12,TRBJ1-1,CASRYTGGNAFF,TGTGCCAGCAGGTACACAGGGGGCAATGCTTTCTTT
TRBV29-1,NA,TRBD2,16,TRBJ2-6,CSAVGLAGAGANVLTF,TGCAGCGCAGTCGGACTAGCGGGAGCCGGGGCCAACGTCCTGACTTTC
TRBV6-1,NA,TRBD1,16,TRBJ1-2,CASSVDPDREFDGYTF,TGTGCCAGCAGTGTTGATCCCGACAGGGAATTTGATGGCTACACCTTC
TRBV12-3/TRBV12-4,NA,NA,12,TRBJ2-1,CASSSPAHEQFF,TGTGCCAGCAGTTCCCCCGCCCATGAGCAGTTCTTC
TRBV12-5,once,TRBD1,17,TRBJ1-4,CASGLARTGGQIEKLFF,TGTGCTAGTGGTTTGGCTAGGACAGGGGGCCAGATCGAAAAACTGTTTTTT
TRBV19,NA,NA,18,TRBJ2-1,CASSIVFMRRTSYNEQFF,TGTGCCAGTAGTATAGTGTTTATGCGGCGGACCAGCTACAATGAGCAGTTCTTC
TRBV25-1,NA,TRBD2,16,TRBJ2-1,CASSGGLAGVDNEQFF,TGTGCCAGCAGTGGAGGACTAGCGGGAGTAGATAATGAGCAGTTCTTC
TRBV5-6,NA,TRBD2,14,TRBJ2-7,CASSRGLAVYEQYF,TGTGCCAGCAGCCGGGGACTAGCGGTCTACGAGCAGTACTTC
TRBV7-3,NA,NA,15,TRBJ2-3,CASSLMGSPRNTQYF,TGTGCCAGCAGCCTAATGGGGTCCCCAAGGAATACGCAGTATTTT
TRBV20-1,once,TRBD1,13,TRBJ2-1,CSARYGTGLWQFF,TGCAGTGCTAGATATGGGACAGGCCTATGGCAGTTCTTC
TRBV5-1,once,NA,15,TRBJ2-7,CASSLAVASNYEQYF,TGCGCCAGCAGCTTGGCCGTGGCCAGTAACTACGAGCAGTACTTC
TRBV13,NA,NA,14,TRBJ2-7,CASSFGGSSNEQYF,TGTGCCAGCAGCTTTGGAGGGAGTAGCAACGAGCAGTACTTC
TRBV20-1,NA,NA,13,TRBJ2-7,CSARIGRTYEQYF,TGCAGTGCTAGAATTGGACGGACCTACGAGCAGTACTTC
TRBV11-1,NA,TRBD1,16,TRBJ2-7,CASRSRSGQGDGEQYF,TGTGCCAGCAGATCCAGATCGGGACAGGGGGACGGCGAGCAGTACTTC
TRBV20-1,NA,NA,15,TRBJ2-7,CSARDERGRGREQYF,TGCAGTGCTAGAGATGAACGGGGGCGCGGAAGGGAGCAGTACTTC
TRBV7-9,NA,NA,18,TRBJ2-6,CASSLLRQAPSGANVLTF,TGTGCCAGCAGCTTACTTCGCCAAGCCCCCTCTGGGGCCAACGTCCTGACTTTC
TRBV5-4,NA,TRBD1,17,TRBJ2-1,CASSLYRGFGSYNEQFF,TGTGCCAGCAGCTTGTACAGGGGCTTCGGCTCCTACAATGAGCAGTTCTTC
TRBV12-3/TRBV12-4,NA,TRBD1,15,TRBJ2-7,CASSYTGTGAYEQYF,TGTGCCAGCAGTTATACCGGGACAGGGGCGTACGAGCAGTACTTC
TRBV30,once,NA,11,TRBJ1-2,CAWRYIGGYTF,TGTGCCTGGCGCTACATAGGTGGCTACACCTTC
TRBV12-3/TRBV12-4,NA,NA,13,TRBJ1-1,CASSLFGGSEAFF,TGTGCCAGCAGTTTATTCGGTGGCAGTGAAGCTTTCTTT
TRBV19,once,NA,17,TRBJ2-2,CASRVLGAKSNTGELFF,TGTGCCAGTAGGGTGCTGGGGGCCAAATCGAACACCGGGGAGCTGTTTTTT
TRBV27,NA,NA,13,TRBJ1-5,CASSSVFNQPQHF,TGTGCCAGCAGTTCGGTCTTTAATCAGCCCCAGCATTTT
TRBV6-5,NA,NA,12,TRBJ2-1,CASSYSGNEQFF,TGTGCCAGCAGTTACTCGGGCAATGAGCAGTTCTTC
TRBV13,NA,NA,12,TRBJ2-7,CASSEGVYEQYF,TGTGCCAGCAGCGAGGGAGTCTACGAGCAGTACTTC
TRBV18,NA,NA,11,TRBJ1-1,CASSLRYGAFF,TGTGCCAGCTCACTTAGGTACGGAGCTTTCTTT
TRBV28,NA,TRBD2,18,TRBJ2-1,CASSLGLAGGPSYNEQFF,TGTGCCAGCAGTTTAGGCCTAGCGGGGGGGCCATCCTACAATGAGCAGTTCTTC